One and the same sample provided the 30 T cell receptor beta chains below, sequenced in a study of cytomegalovirus exposure and HLA in healthy donors. PCR involved 60 Vbeta and 13 Jbeta primers. This table comes from immunoSEQ multiplex PCR, and its TCRdb copy is limited to in-frame clones, with some not included. The table shows 150,000 to 200,000 clones, with about 80% occurring only once. Sequencing was carried out using PBMCs. Every receptor here comes from a young woman in good health and CMV-seropositive.

In this sample, this clone turned up once. The J gene is TRBJ1-2, the V gene TRBV6-5; D may be TRBD1 (6 bases). V lost 2 bases, J lost 8 bases, and 15 bases lay in between. Germline-derived CDR1 and CDR2 are MNHEY and SVGAGI. There are 14 residues in the CDR3. The CDR3 DNA is TGTGCCAGCAGTTACGGGGGGGGGCCCCTCGGCTACACCTTC. It yields the protein CASSYGGGPLGYTF.

The chain has TRBV21-1 and TRBJ2-1; the tabulated D call, TRBD1, remains unverified against the DNA. TRBV21-1 is classified as a pseudogene. This CDR3 spans 15 amino acids. The CDR3 spells CADISPGQDNNEQFF. In DNA, the CDR3 is TGTGCCGACATTTCCCCGGGACAGGATAACAATGAGCAGTTCTTC.

In this sample, this clone turned up a few times. This chain connects TRBV2 to TRBJ2-1; D gene unclear. CDR1 and CDR2 (germline): SNHLY, FYNNEI. The V end lost 7 bases, the J end lost 0 bases, and 25 bases lay between the germline ends. The CDR3 extends over 19 amino acids. CDR3 in amino acids: CASTKYSTPGTSSYNEQFF. The CDR3 nucleotides read TGTGCCAGCACTAAGTACTCGACCCCGGGTACCAGCTCCTACAATGAGCAGTTCTTC.

Comments on this clone: At the DNA level, this CDR3 is encoded by other sequences in the same sample as well. The CDR3 protein is CASSEIAGGTDTQYF. CDR3 sequence (DNA): TGTGCCAGCAGTGAAATAGCGGGAGGGACAGATACGCAGTATTTT. This chain links TRBV6-4 with TRBJ2-3; 11 bases are a match to TRBD2. After removal of 3 bases from V and 3 bases from J, the junction contained 2 bases not matched to a gene. The CDR3 is 15 amino acids. Germline CDR1 reads MRHNA; CDR2 reads SNTAGT.

This chain connects TRBV29-1 to TRBJ2-5; 15 bases agree with TRBD2. The CDR3 runs 13 residues. Germline lookup yields CDR1 SQVTM and CDR2 ANQGSEA. Trimming removed 7 bases from V and 4 bases from J; junction bases left unmatched: 1. CDR3 loop: CSGGLAGGETQYF. The CDR3 coding sequence is TGCAGCGGGGGACTAGCGGGAGGAGAGACCCAGTACTTC.

The rearrangement joins TRBV19 to TRBJ1-5; D might be TRBD1 (5 bases). Germline V gene sequence: CDR1 LNHDA, CDR2 SQIVND (reference sequence). Trimming took off 4 bases at V and 6 bases at J, with 25 bases between the two ends. This CDR3 contains 18 residues. CDR3 loop: CASSSPNVGGRGSQPQHF. The CDR3 region has the DNA TGTGCCAGTAGTAGCCCAAATGTGGGGGGGAGAGGGTCTCAGCCCCAGCATTTT.

CDR3 in amino acids: CASRLTGGQETQYF. DNA of the CDR3: TGTGCCAGCAGGCTCACAGGGGGCCAAGAGACCCAGTACTTC. This sequence joins TRBV6-6 and TRBJ2-5; 8 bases are a match to TRBD1. CDR1 MNHNY and CDR2 SVGAGI come from the germline V gene (reference sequence). This CDR3 has 14 amino acids. Unmatched junction bases numbered 4, after V lost 6 bases and J lost 1 base.

This chain uses TRBV7-2 with TRBJ1-1; TRBD1 matches 7 bases. The CDR3 covers 14 residues. Losses at the gene ends were 5 bases for V and 0 bases for J; bases not matched to a gene: 3. The V gene's germline CDR1 is SGHTA and CDR2 FQGNSA. The CDR3 protein is CASSRGQLNTEAFF. CDR3 DNA sequence: TGTGCCAGCAGCCGGGGACAGCTGAACACTGAAGCTTTCTTT.

V and J are TRBV19 and TRBJ2-1; D remains ambiguous. V gave up 3 bases and J gave up 5 bases, with 5 bases separating them. There are 12 residues in the CDR3. CDR1 and CDR2 from the germline V gene are LNHDA and SQIVND (reference sequence). CDR3 nucleotides: TGTGCCAGTAGTATGCAGGACAATGAGCAGTTCTTC. The encoded protein is CASSMQDNEQFF. The entire variable domain, with the rest obtained from reference TRBV19 and TRBJ2-1, is as follows: DGGITQSPKYLFRKEGQNVTLSCEQNLNHDAMYWYRQDPGQGLRLIYYSQIVNDFQKGDIAEGYSVSREKKESFPLTVTSAQKNPTAFYLCASSMQDNEQFFGPGTRLTVL.

The chain joins TRBV4-3 to TRBJ1-5; no firm D call. The germline gives CDR1 LGHNA, CDR2 YSLEER. The V gene lost 0 bases and the J gene lost 4 bases, with 7 bases spanning the gap. CDR3 size: 14 residues. The CDR3 DNA is TGCGCCAGCAGCCAAGATTTGAGGAATCAGCCCCAGCATTTT. Its protein is CASSQDLRNQPQHF.

This sequence joins TRBV18 and TRBJ1-1, with D unresolved. The CDR3 extends over 13 amino acids. Germline V lookup: CDR1 KGHSH, CDR2 LQKENI. Between the trimmed V and J ends, which lost 6 bases and 1 base, there was a span of 9 bases. The CDR3, as DNA: TGTGCCAGCTCGGGAGACGGGAACACTGAAGCTTTCTTT. Protein: CASSGDGNTEAFF.

The CDR3 loop is CASADRRAKNIQYF. The CDR3 nucleotides are TGTGCCAGCGCGGACAGGCGAGCCAAAAACATTCAGTACTTC. This rearrangement joins TRBV5-8 to TRBJ2-4; 7 positions match TRBD1. Looked up from germline, CDR1 is SGHTS and CDR2 is YDEGEE. There are 14 residues in the CDR3. V dropped 7 bases and J dropped 0; count of bases not matched to a gene: 4.

The rearrangement uses TRBV7-9 and TRBJ1-3; D unresolved. Germline CDR1 reads SEHNR; CDR2 reads FQNEAQ (reference sequence). CDR3 size: 13 residues. Trimming cost V 8 bases and J 4 bases, with 12 bases left between them. The CDR3 coding sequence is TGTGCCAGCGCACTCCGGCGGGGAAACACCATATATTTT. This codes for CASALRRGNTIYF.

CDR3 in amino acids: CASSLGGPGANVLTF. CDR3 DNA sequence: TGCGCCAGCAGCTTGGGGGGGCCAGGGGCCAACGTCCTGACTTTC. This sequence joins TRBV5-1 and TRBJ2-6, with a tentative D call TRBD1 (6 bases). The CDR3 is 15 residues long. V was pared by 0 bases and J by 4 bases, with 8 bases between. The germline V gene has CDR1 SGHRS and CDR2 YFSETQ.

The chain couples TRBV2 to TRBJ2-4, with D possibly TRBD1 on 5 matching bases. This CDR3 comprises 13 residues. Germline CDR1 and CDR2: SNHLY and FYNNEI. Trimming cost V 3 bases and J 3 bases, with 6 bases left between them. CDR3 loop: CASSDRDKNIQYF. The CDR3, as DNA: TGTGCCAGCAGTGACAGGGACAAAAACATTCAGTACTTC.

This chain connects TRBV11-2 to TRBJ1-2; 8 nucleotides align to TRBD1. After removal of 1 base from V and 4 bases from J, the junction contained 2 bases not matched to a gene. The CDR3 length is 14 residues. Germline CDR1 SGHAT, CDR2 FQNNGV. The CDR3 is CASSLVGQGYGYTF. The CDR3 nucleotides read TGTGCCAGCAGCTTAGTAGGACAGGGCTATGGCTACACCTTC. Looking up the rest from reference TRBV11-2 and TRBJ1-2 gives the full variable domain: EAGVAQSPRYKIIEKRQSVAFWCNPISGHATLYWYQQILGQGPKLLIQFQNNGVVDDSQLPKDRFSAERLKGVDSTLKIQPAKLEDSAVYLCASSLVGQGYGYTFGSGTRLTVV.

The J gene is TRBJ2-3, the V gene TRBV2; TRBD2 aligns across 9 bases. With 5 bases clipped from V and 1 base from J, the junction kept 4 bases outside the gene matches. From germline, CDR1 is SNHLY and CDR2 FYNNEI. The CDR3 length is 15 residues. The CDR3 DNA reads TGTGCCAGCAGTCTAGCGGGGCTTGGCACAGATACGCAGTATTTT. Translating gives CASSLAGLGTDTQYF.

This clone was recorded only once. The V call is TRBV9, the J call TRBJ2-5; TRBD1 aligns across 8 bases. The CDR3 has 15 amino acids. Losses at the gene ends were 0 bases for V and 5 bases for J; bases not matched to a gene: 6. Germline assignment: CDR1 SGDLS and CDR2 YYNGEE. The CDR3 DNA is TGTGCCAGCAGCGTAGAAGCAGGGGGCAGGGAGACCCAGTACTTC. Encoded protein: CASSVEAGGRETQYF.

A single count supports this clone. This chain connects TRBV2 to TRBJ2-5; no clear D. Germline V gene lookup returns CDR1 SNHLY and CDR2 FYNNEI. The CDR3 consists of 13 residues. Between the trimmed V and J ends, which lost 7 bases and 4 bases, there was a span of 13 bases. In DNA form, the CDR3 reads TGTGCCAGCACTCTACCTGCTCGAGAGACCCAGTACTTC. This encodes CASTLPARETQYF.

This clone was seen a few times. This chain joins TRBV27 and TRBJ2-1; 7 nucleotides line up with TRBD2. From germline, CDR1 is MNHEY and CDR2 SMNVEV (reference sequence). This CDR3 is 15 amino acids long. The V and J ends lost 1 base and 2 bases, in that order; junction bases with no gene match: 2. The CDR3 sequence is CASSLYGGTYNEQFF. The CDR3 DNA reads TGTGCCAGCAGTTTATACGGGGGGACCTACAATGAGCAGTTCTTC.

The CDR3 region has the DNA TGTGCCAGCAGGGCCGGGACAGCGAACACTGAAGCTTTCTTT. Protein product: CASRAGTANTEAFF. The chain is built from TRBV27 and TRBJ1-1, with 7 bases aligning to TRBD1. Trimming at V came to 6 bases and at J to 1 base, leaving 5 bases not matched to a gene. The CDR3 spans 14 residues. Germline CDR1 and CDR2: MNHEY and SMNVEV (reference sequence).

A few counts support this clone. The rearrangement links TRBV18 to TRBJ2-7; 9 bases fit TRBD1. The CDR3 is 15 residues long. Per germline, CDR1 KGHSH and CDR2 LQKENI. The ends lost 4 bases at V and 2 bases at J; junction bases unmatched: 6. DNA for the CDR3: TGTGCCAGCTCACAACCGGGACAGGGCCCCTACGAGCAGTACTTC. Translated, it gives CASSQPGQGPYEQYF.

This clone turned up a few times. The chain combines TRBV28 with TRBJ1-2, with D uncertain. This CDR3 has 15 residues. The V end was cut by 3 bases, the J end by 4 bases, with 15 bases between. Per the germline V gene, CDR1 is MDHEN and CDR2 is SYDVKM. CDR3 protein: CASSFAGKPLYGYTF. For the CDR3, the DNA is TGTGCCAGCAGTTTCGCAGGCAAGCCCCTCTATGGCTACACCTTC.

The table lists this clone with a few counts. The chain has TRBV29-1 and TRBJ2-3, with 8 bases lining up with TRBD2. After removal of 0 bases from V and 0 bases from J, the junction contained 8 bases not matched to a gene. The length of the CDR3 is 17 residues. In germline, CDR1 is SQVTM, CDR2 ANQGSEA. The CDR3 region has the DNA TGCAGCGTTGAAGAAGACACTAGCGGTGCTAGCACAGATACGCAGTATTTT. It specifies CSVEEDTSGASTDTQYF.

The chain joins TRBV7-2 to TRBJ1-5; no reliable D call. This CDR3 region has 14 residues. In germline, CDR1 is SGHTA, CDR2 FQGNSA. V lost 1 base and J 5 bases, leaving 9 bases between the germline ends. CDR3 DNA: TGTGCCAGCAGCTTAGAGGTGGGCTATCAGCCCCAGCATTTT. It codes for CASSLEVGYQPQHF.

The rearrangement uses TRBV23-1 and TRBJ2-7; 11 bases are shared with TRBD1. TRBV23-1 is known as an ORF, though its function is uncertain. This CDR3 spans 21 amino acids. Trimming cost V 0 bases and J 1 base; bases outside gene matches: 17. The CDR3 region has the DNA TGCGCCAGCAGTCAATCGGGAAACGGACAGGGGGCATCGAAGTTGTCCTACGAGCAGTACTTC. Protein sequence: CASSQSGNGQGASKLSYEQYF.

This clone has a handful of counts. The V gene is TRBV6-5, the J gene TRBJ2-7; 13 bases map to TRBD2. V lost 2 bases, J lost 2 bases, and 3 bases stayed unmatched. The germline CDR1 and CDR2 sequences are MNHEY and SVGAGI. This CDR3 has 16 residues. CDR3: CASSYGTSGATYEQYF. DNA of the CDR3: TGTGCCAGCAGTTACGGGACTAGCGGGGCGACCTACGAGCAGTACTTC.

The count of this clone is one. The V and J genes are TRBV29-1 and TRBJ1-1; no reliable D call. Deletions cut 4 bases from V and 8 bases from J, with 8 bases between. In germline, CDR1 is SQVTM, CDR2 ANQGSEA. The CDR3 contains 10 residues. Here the CDR3 DNA reads TGCAGCGTTGGGGTCGGGGAAGCTTTCTTT. It is translated as CSVGVGEAFF.

The V gene is TRBV11-3, the J gene TRBJ1-1, with 8 bases matching TRBD1. Germline CDR1 SGHNT, CDR2 YENEEA. The trim removed 6 bases at V and 4 bases at J, leaving 4 bases unmatched. The CDR3 length is 13 residues. DNA of the CDR3: TGTGCCAGCAGTATAACAGGGGGCACTGAAGCTTTCTTT. Translation: CASSITGGTEAFF. Full variable domain (outside the CDR3, taken from reference TRBV11-3 and TRBJ1-1): EAGVVQSPRYKIIEKKQPVAFWCNPISGHNTLYWYLQNLGQGPELLIRYENEEAVDDSQLPKDRFSAERLKGVDSTLKIQPAELGDSAVYLCASSITGGTEAFFGQGTRLTVV.

The chain links TRBV13 to TRBJ2-7; 11 bases line up with TRBD2. The junction had 4 bases not matched to a gene; V was cut back by 4 bases and J by 5 bases. The CDR3 contains 14 residues. CDR1 PRHDT and CDR2 FYEKMQ come from the germline V gene (reference sequence). The chain's CDR3 is CASSSGLAVHEQYF. For the CDR3, the DNA is TGTGCCAGCAGCTCGGGACTAGCGGTCCACGAGCAGTACTTC. Full variable domain (rest looked up from reference TRBV13 and TRBJ2-7): AAGVIQSPRHLIKEKRETATLKCYPIPRHDTVYWYQQGPGQDPQFLISFYEKMQSDKGSIPDRFSAQQFSDYHSELNMSSLELGDSALYFCASSSGLAVHEQYFGPGTRLTVT.